Reported below is one TCR beta chain. Germline CDR1 and CDR2: MNHEY and SVGAGI. The CDR3 is 14 amino acids. The data stem from a study of blood T cell repertoires in COVID-19. Looking at the study overall: T cells, B-cell-depleted T cells, or PBMCs provided the cDNA or gDNA that served as material.

Assay used: immunoSEQ multiplex PCR; TCRdb lists only in-frame clones, some missing. The sample includes roughly 250,000 clones, 81% of them seen just once. This chain connects TRBV6-5 to TRBJ2-5; D possibly corresponds to TRBD1 (5 bases). This TCR was sampled from a woman aged 60-75 years with active or convalescent COVID-19. Sequences were obtained from peripheral blood. As DNA, the CDR3 is TGTGCGTGCATAGCCATGGACAATCAAGAGACCCAGTACTTC. Translation gives CACIAMDNQETQYF.